This TCR beta chain was identified in a study of shared clonotypes between healthy human individuals. Germline V gene sequence: CDR1 SEHNR, CDR2 FQNEAQ (reference sequence). The CDR3 sequence is 12 residues long. With 11 bases clipped from V and 6 bases from J, the junction kept 6 bases outside the gene matches. Measured with immunoSEQ multiplex PCR; TCRdb has only the in-frame clones, and not every one. Of 490,000 or so clones listed, 70% to 80% are singletons. The gene calls are TRBV7-9 and TRBJ2-2; 7 positions match TRBD1. This receptor was obtained from a woman in her thirties or forties in good health. Some clones in this sample may be carry-over from other donors' samples. Sequenced sample: PBMCs. The CDR3 protein is CADRVSSGELFF. The CDR3, as DNA: TGTGCCGACAGGGTTTCGTCCGGGGAGCTGTTTTTT.